This T cell receptor (beta chain) was captured by sequencing in a study of blood T cell repertoires in COVID-19. In the study overall: PBMCs, B-cell-depleted T cells, or T cells were the source of the cDNA or gDNA that made up the material.

This CDR3 contains 15 residues. With V trimmed by 5 bases and J by 3 bases, 5 bases remained unmatched. The germline V gene has CDR1 SGHAT and CDR2 FQNNGV. Assignment of participants to cohorts was predicated upon participant-reported clinical history. Two consecutive negative NP/OP PCR tests, clearance, or resolved symptoms defined Cohort 3 recovery. Data came from immunoSEQ multiplex PCR; TCRdb stores just in-frame clones and leaves some out. The sample yields some 250,000 clones, roughly 85% seen once. Sequenced sample: PBMCs or T cells enriched from blood (not recorded which). The sequence was obtained from a woman between 45 and 60 years old who had recovered from COVID-19. V and J are TRBV11-2 and TRBJ2-2, with 8 bases aligning to TRBD2. Written as DNA, the CDR3 is TGTGCCAGCAGCCCGGGGGGGGCCGACACCGGGGAGCTGTTTTTT. It encodes CASSPGGADTGELFF.